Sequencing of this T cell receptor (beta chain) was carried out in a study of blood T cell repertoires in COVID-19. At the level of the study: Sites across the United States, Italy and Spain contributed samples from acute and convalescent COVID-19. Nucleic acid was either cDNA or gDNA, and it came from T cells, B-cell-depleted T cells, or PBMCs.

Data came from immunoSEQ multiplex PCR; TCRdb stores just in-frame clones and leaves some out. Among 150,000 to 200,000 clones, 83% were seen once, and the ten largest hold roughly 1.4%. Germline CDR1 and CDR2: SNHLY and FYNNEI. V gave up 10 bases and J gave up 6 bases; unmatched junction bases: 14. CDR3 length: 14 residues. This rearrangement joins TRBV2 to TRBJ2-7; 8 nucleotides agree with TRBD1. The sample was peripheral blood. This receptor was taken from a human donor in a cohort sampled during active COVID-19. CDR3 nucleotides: TGTGCCACTAACCCCGGACAGGGAACCTCCGAGCAGTACTTC. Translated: CATNPGQGTSEQYF.